The rows below give T cell receptor beta chains drawn from one sample of a study of T cell repertoires in cytomegalovirus infection. Using its own MiXCR run on the reads, TCRdb lists one record per CDR3 protein. The sample lists about 770,000 distinct CDR3 sequences; about 29% were seen once. No antigens are known for them. Source: cultured CD8+ T cells from PBMCs, taken from culture after CMV antigen stimulation. These receptor sequences come from a human donor in good health (CMV status not recorded). Some clones in this sample may be carry-over from other donors' samples. Each CDR3 is given with its conserved first and last residue. A D gene is named only where the DNA matches it firmly. Not every row has a clone size; where given, it reads once, few, many or a size class.

j_gene: TRBJ1-1; abundance: NA; v_gene: TRBV14; d_gene: NA; CDR3nt: TGTGCCAGCAGCCGACTATCAGGGATTGAAGCTTTCTTT; CDR3aa: CASSRLSGIEAFF
j_gene: TRBJ2-7; abundance: NA; v_gene: TRBV7-2; d_gene: TRBD1; CDR3nt: TGTGCCAGCAGCATACCGGGACAGGTTGACTACGAGCAGTACTTC; CDR3aa: CASSIPGQVDYEQYF
j_gene: TRBJ1-1; abundance: NA; v_gene: TRBV19; d_gene: NA; CDR3nt: TGTGCCAGTAGTGTAATCCGGGACTTTTACACTGAAGCTTTCTTT; CDR3aa: CASSVIRDFYTEAFF
j_gene: TRBJ2-1; abundance: NA; v_gene: TRBV5-1; d_gene: TRBD2; CDR3nt: TGCGCCAGCAGTCCCGCGGGGGGGCGGGCTGAGCAGTTCTTC; CDR3aa: CASSPAGGRAEQFF
j_gene: TRBJ1-5; abundance: NA; v_gene: TRBV27; d_gene: NA; CDR3nt: TGTGCCAGCAGTTTATCTCAGGGGCTGCATCAGCCCCAGCATTTT; CDR3aa: CASSLSQGLHQPQHF
j_gene: TRBJ2-1; abundance: NA; v_gene: TRBV5-4; d_gene: NA; CDR3nt: TGTGCCAGCAGCTTGGAAAGGACAGATTACAATGAGCAGTTCTTC; CDR3aa: CASSLERTDYNEQFF
j_gene: TRBJ1-1; abundance: NA; v_gene: TRBV19; d_gene: TRBD1; CDR3nt: TGTGCCAGTAGGTACCGCCGGGACAGGGGGCTCTCAGGCCCATGGGACACTGAAGCTTTCTTT; CDR3aa: CASRYRRDRGLSGPWDTEAFF
j_gene: TRBJ2-6; abundance: NA; v_gene: TRBV19; d_gene: NA; CDR3nt: TGTGCCAGTAGCTGGACCGTCCGGGGTGGGGCCAACGTCCTGACTTTC; CDR3aa: CASSWTVRGGANVLTF
j_gene: TRBJ2-1; abundance: NA; v_gene: TRBV7-6; d_gene: NA; CDR3nt: TGTGCCAGCAGCTTAGAAGGACACTCAGACTACAATGAGCAGTTCTTC; CDR3aa: CASSLEGHSDYNEQFF
j_gene: TRBJ1-1; abundance: few; v_gene: TRBV28; d_gene: NA; CDR3nt: TGTGCCAGCAGTTTTCAGTCTAGGAACACTGAAGCTTTCTTT; CDR3aa: CASSFQSRNTEAFF
j_gene: TRBJ2-7; abundance: few; v_gene: TRBV10-3; d_gene: TRBD1; CDR3nt: TGTGCCATCAGTGAAGGGGACAGGGTCTACGAGCAGTACTTC; CDR3aa: CAISEGDRVYEQYF
j_gene: TRBJ1-1; abundance: NA; v_gene: TRBV6-5; d_gene: NA; CDR3nt: TGTGCCAGCAGTTACCTTTTCTCCTCCGGGACCCCCCCAGGGACTGAAGCTTTCTTT; CDR3aa: CASSYLFSSGTPPGTEAFF
j_gene: TRBJ2-3; abundance: few; v_gene: TRBV18; d_gene: TRBD1; CDR3nt: TGTGCCAGCTCGGAGCGAGGACAGGCACGCACAGATACGCAGTATTTT; CDR3aa: CASSERGQARTDTQYF
j_gene: TRBJ2-5; abundance: NA; v_gene: TRBV29-1; d_gene: TRBD1; CDR3nt: TGCAGCGTCGAGACAGGGGAAGGGCTGCACCAAGAGACCCAGTACTTC; CDR3aa: CSVETGEGLHQETQYF
j_gene: TRBJ1-2; abundance: medium-sized; v_gene: TRBV7-9; d_gene: TRBD1; CDR3nt: TGTGCCAGCAGCAAGACCCGGGACAGGGCCAACTCTGTTGGCTACACCTTC; CDR3aa: CASSKTRDRANSVGYTF
j_gene: TRBJ2-3; abundance: few; v_gene: TRBV11-1; d_gene: NA; CDR3nt: TGTGCCAGCACCCCCCGGGACAACACAGATACGCAGTATTTT; CDR3aa: CASTPRDNTDTQYF
j_gene: TRBJ2-3; abundance: many; v_gene: TRBV7-2; d_gene: TRBD2; CDR3nt: TGTGCCAGCAGCTACGTAGCGGGGGGGGGAACAGATACGCAGTATTTT; CDR3aa: CASSYVAGGGTDTQYF
j_gene: TRBJ2-2; abundance: NA; v_gene: TRBV15; d_gene: NA; CDR3nt: TGTGCCACCAGCAGAGGACTTCTCCAGAACACCGGGGAGCTGTTTTTT; CDR3aa: CATSRGLLQNTGELFF
j_gene: TRBJ1-4; abundance: NA; v_gene: TRBV7-6; d_gene: TRBD1; CDR3nt: TGTGCCAGCAGCCCAGGGGGGCCGAATGAAAAACTGTTTTTT; CDR3aa: CASSPGGPNEKLFF
j_gene: TRBJ2-3; abundance: NA; v_gene: TRBV6-6; d_gene: NA; CDR3nt: TGTGCCAGCATTCCCTGGGGCGGCGGGGCACAAGATACGCAGTATTTT; CDR3aa: CASIPWGGGAQDTQYF
j_gene: TRBJ2-3; abundance: few; v_gene: TRBV7-9; d_gene: TRBD2; CDR3nt: TGTGCCAGCAGCTTAGCTAGCGGGAACACAGATACGCAGTATTTT; CDR3aa: CASSLASGNTDTQYF
j_gene: TRBJ1-1; abundance: many; v_gene: TRBV6-1; d_gene: NA; CDR3nt: TGTGCCAGCGCATACGACTCGGTTCGTGGGGTCTACGACACTGAAGCTTTCTTT; CDR3aa: CASAYDSVRGVYDTEAFF
j_gene: TRBJ1-1; abundance: NA; v_gene: TRBV11-2; d_gene: NA; CDR3nt: TGTGCCAGCAGCTTAGTCGGTAGGGGAGTCCAGAACACTGAAGCTTTCTTT; CDR3aa: CASSLVGRGVQNTEAFF
j_gene: TRBJ2-7; abundance: NA; v_gene: TRBV6-1; d_gene: TRBD1; CDR3nt: TGTGCCAGCAGTGTCTCAGGGGGCCACGAGCAGTACTTC; CDR3aa: CASSVSGGHEQYF
j_gene: TRBJ2-1; abundance: NA; v_gene: TRBV27; d_gene: TRBD2; CDR3nt: TGTGCCAGCAGTACCCACCAGGTTAAGTTTAGCGGGGGGGCCAGGGAGCAGTTCTTC; CDR3aa: CASSTHQVKFSGGAREQFF
j_gene: TRBJ1-3; abundance: few; v_gene: TRBV12-3/TRBV12-4; d_gene: NA; CDR3nt: TGTGCCAGCAGTCCCGTAGGGGGAGGGAGCCTCCCTGGAAACACCATATATTTT; CDR3aa: CASSPVGGGSLPGNTIYF
j_gene: TRBJ1-1; abundance: few; v_gene: TRBV9; d_gene: NA; CDR3nt: TGTGCCAGCAGCGCGGGGGGAGGGACGAACACTGAAGCTTTCTTT; CDR3aa: CASSAGGGTNTEAFF
j_gene: TRBJ2-1; abundance: few; v_gene: TRBV3-1; d_gene: TRBD2; CDR3nt: TGTGCCAGCAGCCCCCTATCGCGGGGGGCGTACAATGAGCAGTTCTTC; CDR3aa: CASSPLSRGAYNEQFF
j_gene: TRBJ2-3; abundance: NA; v_gene: TRBV15; d_gene: TRBD2; CDR3nt: TGTGCCACCAGCAGAGCCGGGACTAGAAGCACAGATACGCAGTATTTT; CDR3aa: CATSRAGTRSTDTQYF
j_gene: TRBJ1-2; abundance: few; v_gene: TRBV27; d_gene: NA; CDR3nt: TGTGCCAGCAGTTTATCACCTACCGGGCTAAACTATGGCTACACCTTC; CDR3aa: CASSLSPTGLNYGYTF
j_gene: TRBJ2-6; abundance: NA; v_gene: TRBV20-1; d_gene: NA; CDR3nt: TGCAGTGCTAGGTTTCGGATGTTTGATGGGGCCAACGTCCTGACTTTC; CDR3aa: CSARFRMFDGANVLTF
j_gene: TRBJ1-5; abundance: NA; v_gene: TRBV27; d_gene: TRBD1; CDR3nt: TGTGCCTGCTCCCCACAGGGGCGAAGCAATCAGCCCCAGCATTTT; CDR3aa: CACSPQGRSNQPQHF
j_gene: TRBJ2-1; abundance: many; v_gene: TRBV7-2; d_gene: NA; CDR3nt: TGTGCCAGCAGCTTAGGATACGACAGAGAACCCTACAATGAGCAGTTCTTC; CDR3aa: CASSLGYDREPYNEQFF
j_gene: TRBJ2-5; abundance: NA; v_gene: TRBV2; d_gene: NA; CDR3nt: TGTGCCAGCAGTGAAGGAAGTCTACAAGAGACCCAGTACTTC; CDR3aa: CASSEGSLQETQYF
j_gene: TRBJ1-4; abundance: few; v_gene: TRBV15; d_gene: TRBD1; CDR3nt: TGTGCCACCAGCATGGACAGGAATGAAAAACTGTTTTTT; CDR3aa: CATSMDRNEKLFF
j_gene: TRBJ2-7; abundance: few; v_gene: TRBV6-1; d_gene: NA; CDR3nt: TGTGCCAGCAGTGAAAGGGTTAAGAAGTCTAGCTCCTACGAGCAGTACTTC; CDR3aa: CASSERVKKSSSYEQYF
j_gene: TRBJ2-7; abundance: few; v_gene: TRBV7-9; d_gene: NA; CDR3nt: TGTGCCAGCAGCGCCGGAGTCGGCGAGCAGTACTTC; CDR3aa: CASSAGVGEQYF
j_gene: TRBJ1-6; abundance: few; v_gene: TRBV27; d_gene: TRBD1; CDR3nt: TGTGCCAGCAGTCCCAGGGGGGAAGGCCCCCGTCGGGTCCTCCACTTT; CDR3aa: CASSPRGEGPRRVLHF
j_gene: TRBJ2-2; abundance: NA; v_gene: TRBV6-2/TRBV6-3; d_gene: NA; CDR3nt: TGTGCCAGCAGCCCTAGCCTGAACACCGGGGAGCTGTTTTTT; CDR3aa: CASSPSLNTGELFF
j_gene: TRBJ2-1; abundance: NA; v_gene: TRBV7-9; d_gene: NA; CDR3nt: TGTGCCAGCAGCTTAGGGGGGCACAGCCCCTTCTACAATGAGCAGTTCTTC; CDR3aa: CASSLGGHSPFYNEQFF
j_gene: TRBJ2-3; abundance: few; v_gene: TRBV9; d_gene: NA; CDR3nt: TGTGCCAGCAGCGTAGGGGGGAGCGGGCGGAGCACAGATACGCAGTATTTT; CDR3aa: CASSVGGSGRSTDTQYF
j_gene: TRBJ2-1; abundance: NA; v_gene: TRBV28; d_gene: NA; CDR3nt: TGTGCCAGCAGGAACGACGGACTCATCTACAATGAGCAGTTCTTC; CDR3aa: CASRNDGLIYNEQFF
j_gene: TRBJ2-1; abundance: many; v_gene: TRBV7-6; d_gene: NA; CDR3nt: TGTGCCAGCACGTGGGGTACCAATGAGCAGTTCTTC; CDR3aa: CASTWGTNEQFF
j_gene: TRBJ2-7; abundance: NA; v_gene: TRBV19; d_gene: NA; CDR3nt: TGTGCCAGTAGTATCGGGCAGGGAGAGGCCGAGCAGTACTTC; CDR3aa: CASSIGQGEAEQYF
j_gene: TRBJ1-6; abundance: many; v_gene: TRBV7-3; d_gene: NA; CDR3nt: TGTGCCAGCAGCGCGCTCCTCAATTCACCCCTCCACTTT; CDR3aa: CASSALLNSPLHF
j_gene: TRBJ1-1; abundance: many; v_gene: TRBV12-3/TRBV12-4; d_gene: TRBD1; CDR3nt: TGTGCCAGCAGTATGACAGGGGGCACTGAAGCTTTCTTT; CDR3aa: CASSMTGGTEAFF
j_gene: TRBJ1-5; abundance: many; v_gene: TRBV7-9; d_gene: TRBD1; CDR3nt: TGTGCCAGCAGCCCCGGACAGGAGATTCATCAGCCCCAGCATTTT; CDR3aa: CASSPGQEIHQPQHF
j_gene: TRBJ1-4; abundance: NA; v_gene: TRBV6-5; d_gene: TRBD1; CDR3nt: TGTGCCAGCAGTTATGTATCCGGGACAGGGGCAGAAAAACTGTTTTTT; CDR3aa: CASSYVSGTGAEKLFF
j_gene: TRBJ2-3; abundance: NA; v_gene: TRBV20-1; d_gene: TRBD2; CDR3nt: TGCAGTGCCGCAAGACTAGCGGACACAGATACGCAGTATTTT; CDR3aa: CSAARLADTDTQYF
j_gene: TRBJ2-1; abundance: NA; v_gene: TRBV10-3; d_gene: TRBD2; CDR3nt: TGTGCCATCAGTGAGACGGGGGGTGGAGATGAGCAGTTCTTC; CDR3aa: CAISETGGGDEQFF
j_gene: TRBJ1-6; abundance: NA; v_gene: TRBV15; d_gene: NA; CDR3nt: TGTGCCACCAGCAGCCAACAGAGATGGGATTCACCCCTCCACTTT; CDR3aa: CATSSQQRWDSPLHF
j_gene: TRBJ2-1; abundance: few; v_gene: TRBV12-3/TRBV12-4; d_gene: TRBD2; CDR3nt: TGTGCCGTCTATAGCGGGTTGTTCAATGAGCAGTTCTTC; CDR3aa: CAVYSGLFNEQFF
j_gene: TRBJ2-1; abundance: few; v_gene: TRBV4-1; d_gene: NA; CDR3nt: TGCGCCAGCAGCCAAGAAGGTATCCACAATGAGCAGTTCTTC; CDR3aa: CASSQEGIHNEQFF
j_gene: TRBJ2-1; abundance: NA; v_gene: TRBV27; d_gene: NA; CDR3nt: TGTGCCAGCAGTTTATGGGTGGGTCGGATCGCGGATAGTGAGCAGTTCTTC; CDR3aa: CASSLWVGRIADSEQFF
j_gene: TRBJ2-5; abundance: many; v_gene: TRBV12-3/TRBV12-4; d_gene: NA; CDR3nt: TGTGCCAGCAGAGAACAGGGTTGGGAGACCCAGTACTTC; CDR3aa: CASREQGWETQYF